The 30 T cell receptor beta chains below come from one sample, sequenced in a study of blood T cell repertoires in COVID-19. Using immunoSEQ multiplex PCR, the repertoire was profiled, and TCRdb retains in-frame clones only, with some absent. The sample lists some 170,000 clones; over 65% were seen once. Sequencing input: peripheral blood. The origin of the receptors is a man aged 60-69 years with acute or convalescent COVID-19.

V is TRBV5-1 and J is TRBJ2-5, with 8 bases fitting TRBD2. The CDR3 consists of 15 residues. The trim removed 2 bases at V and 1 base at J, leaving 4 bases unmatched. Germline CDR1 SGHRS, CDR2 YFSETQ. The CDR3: CASSFRSGGQETQYF. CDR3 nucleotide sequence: TGCGCCAGCAGCTTCCGCAGCGGGGGCCAAGAGACCCAGTACTTC.

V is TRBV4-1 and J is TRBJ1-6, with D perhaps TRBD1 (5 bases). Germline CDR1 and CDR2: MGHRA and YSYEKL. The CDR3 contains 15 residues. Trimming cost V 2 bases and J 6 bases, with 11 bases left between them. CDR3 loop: CASSQLGLSNSPLHF. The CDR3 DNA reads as TGCGCCAGCAGCCAACTGGGGCTAAGTAATTCACCCCTCCACTTT.

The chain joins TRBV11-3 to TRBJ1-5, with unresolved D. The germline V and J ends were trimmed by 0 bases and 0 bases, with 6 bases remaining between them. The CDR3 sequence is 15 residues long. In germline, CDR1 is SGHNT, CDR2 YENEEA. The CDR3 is CASSLEEYSNQPQHF. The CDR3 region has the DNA TGTGCCAGCAGCTTAGAAGAGTATAGCAATCAGCCCCAGCATTTT.

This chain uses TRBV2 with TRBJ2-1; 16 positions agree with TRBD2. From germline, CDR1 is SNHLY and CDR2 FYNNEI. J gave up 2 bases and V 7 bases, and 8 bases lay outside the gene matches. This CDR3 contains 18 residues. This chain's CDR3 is CASTSGTSGGAPYNEQFF. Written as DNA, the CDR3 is TGTGCCAGCACCTCCGGGACTAGCGGGGGGGCCCCCTACAATGAGCAGTTCTTC. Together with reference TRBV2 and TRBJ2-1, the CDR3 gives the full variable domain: EPEVTQTPSHQVTQMGQEVILRCVPISNHLYFYWYRQILGQKVEFLVSFYNNEISEKSEIFDDQFSVERPDGSNFTLKIRSTKLEDSAMYFCASTSGTSGGAPYNEQFFGPGTRLTVL.

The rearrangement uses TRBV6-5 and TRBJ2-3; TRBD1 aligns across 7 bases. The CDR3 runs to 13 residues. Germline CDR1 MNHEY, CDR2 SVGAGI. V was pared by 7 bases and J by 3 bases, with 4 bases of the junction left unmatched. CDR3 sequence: CASIQQGTDTQYF. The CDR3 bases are TGTGCCAGCATTCAACAGGGGACAGATACGCAGTATTTT.

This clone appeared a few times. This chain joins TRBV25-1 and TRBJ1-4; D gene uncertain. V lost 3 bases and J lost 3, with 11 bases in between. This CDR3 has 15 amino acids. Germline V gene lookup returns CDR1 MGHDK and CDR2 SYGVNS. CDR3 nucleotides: TGTGCCAGCAGTGACCTACGGCGGGCTAATGAAAAACTGTTTTTT. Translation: CASSDLRRANEKLFF.

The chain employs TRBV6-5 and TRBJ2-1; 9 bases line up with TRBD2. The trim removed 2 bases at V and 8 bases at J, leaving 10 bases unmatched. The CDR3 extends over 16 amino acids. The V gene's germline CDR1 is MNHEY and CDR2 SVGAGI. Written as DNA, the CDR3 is TGTGCCAGCAGTTACGGGATGCTAGCGGGGCGGGATGAGCAGTTCTTC. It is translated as CASSYGMLAGRDEQFF.

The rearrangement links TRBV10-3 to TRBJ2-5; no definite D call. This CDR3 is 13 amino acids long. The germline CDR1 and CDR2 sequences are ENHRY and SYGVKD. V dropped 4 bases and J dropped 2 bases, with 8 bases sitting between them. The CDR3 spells CAISGLQQETQYF. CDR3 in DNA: TGTGCCATCAGTGGTTTACAGCAAGAGACCCAGTACTTC.

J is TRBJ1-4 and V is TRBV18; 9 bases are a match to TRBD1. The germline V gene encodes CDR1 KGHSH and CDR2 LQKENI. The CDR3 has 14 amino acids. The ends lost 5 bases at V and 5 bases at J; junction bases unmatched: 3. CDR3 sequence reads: CASSLGTGNEKLFF. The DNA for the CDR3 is TGTGCCAGCTCATTGGGGACAGGGAATGAAAAACTGTTTTTT. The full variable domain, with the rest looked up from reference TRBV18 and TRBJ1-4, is NAGVMQNPRHLVRRRGQEARLRCSPMKGHSHVYWYRQLPEEGLKFMVYLQKENIIDESGMPKERFSAEFPKEGPSILRIQQVVRGDSAAYFCASSLGTGNEKLFFGSGTQLSVL.

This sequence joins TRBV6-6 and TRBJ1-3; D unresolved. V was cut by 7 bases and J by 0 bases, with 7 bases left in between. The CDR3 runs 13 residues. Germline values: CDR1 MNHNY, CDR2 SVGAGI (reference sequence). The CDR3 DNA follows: TGTGCCAGCACGCGGGGCTCTGGAAACACCATATATTTT. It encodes CASTRGSGNTIYF.

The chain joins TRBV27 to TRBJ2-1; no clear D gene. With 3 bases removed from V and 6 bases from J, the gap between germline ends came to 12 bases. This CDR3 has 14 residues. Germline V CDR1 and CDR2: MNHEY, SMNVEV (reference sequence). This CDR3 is CASSLNPESNEQFF. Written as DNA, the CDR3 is TGTGCCAGCAGTTTGAACCCCGAGAGCAATGAGCAGTTCTTC.

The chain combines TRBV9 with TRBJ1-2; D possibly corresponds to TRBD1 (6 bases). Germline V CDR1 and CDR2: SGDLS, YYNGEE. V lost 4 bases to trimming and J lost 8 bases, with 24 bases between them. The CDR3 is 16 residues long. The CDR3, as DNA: TGTGCCAGCAGCTTCCCCTCCGGGACGGGGGGCTCAGGCTACACCTTC. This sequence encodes CASSFPSGTGGSGYTF.

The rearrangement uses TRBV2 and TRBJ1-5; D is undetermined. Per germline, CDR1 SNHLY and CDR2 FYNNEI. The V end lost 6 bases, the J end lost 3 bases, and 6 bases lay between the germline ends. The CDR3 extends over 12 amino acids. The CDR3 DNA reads TGTGCCAGCAGAGCAAACAATCAGCCCCAGCATTTT. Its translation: CASRANNQPQHF.

The DNA of the CDR3 is TGTGCCAGCAGCTTGGGACAGGGGCCCTACGAGCAGTACTTC. Translation: CASSLGQGPYEQYF. J is TRBJ2-7 and V is TRBV5-6, with 8 positions matching TRBD1. The germline V gene has CDR1 SGHDT and CDR2 YYEEEE. J gave up 2 bases and V 0 bases, and 1 base lay outside the gene matches. The CDR3 has 14 amino acids.

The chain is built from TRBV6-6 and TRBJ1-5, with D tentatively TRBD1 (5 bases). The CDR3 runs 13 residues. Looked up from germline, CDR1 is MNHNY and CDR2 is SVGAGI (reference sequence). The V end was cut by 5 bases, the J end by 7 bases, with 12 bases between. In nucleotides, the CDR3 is TGTGCCAGCAGTCCTTGGCAGGGCCAGCCCCAGCATTTT. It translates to CASSPWQGQPQHF.

CDR3 DNA: TGTGCCACCAGTGATTTTGGACAGGGGAAGGGCAATGAGCAGTTCTTC. Amino acids: CATSDFGQGKGNEQFF. V is TRBV24-1 and J is TRBJ2-1; 9 bases are shared with TRBD1. CDR3 size: 16 residues. CDR1 is KGHDR and CDR2 is SFDVKD in the germline V gene. The J segment lost 6 bases and the V segment lost 1 base, leaving 6 bases of the junction unmatched.

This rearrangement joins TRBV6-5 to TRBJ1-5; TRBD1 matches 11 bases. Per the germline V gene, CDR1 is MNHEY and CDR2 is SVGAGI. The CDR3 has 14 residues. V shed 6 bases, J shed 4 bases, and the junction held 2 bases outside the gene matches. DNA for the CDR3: TGTGCCAGCAGCCGGGACAGGGGGAATCAGCCCCAGCATTTT. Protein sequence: CASSRDRGNQPQHF.

The DNA for the CDR3 is TGTGCCACCAGTGATACGGTGGACTTGTACACAGATACGCAGTATTTT. Translated: CATSDTVDLYTDTQYF. This rearrangement joins TRBV24-1 to TRBJ2-3; a weak D match, TRBD2 (5 bases). The CDR3 spans 16 residues. V shed 3 bases and J shed 2 bases, with 14 bases lying between them. The germline V gene encodes CDR1 KGHDR and CDR2 SFDVKD.

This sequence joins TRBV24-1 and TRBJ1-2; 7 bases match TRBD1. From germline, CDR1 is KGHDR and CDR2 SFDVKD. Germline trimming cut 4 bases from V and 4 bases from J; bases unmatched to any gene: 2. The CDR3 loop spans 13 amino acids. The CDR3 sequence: CATSERQGYGYTF. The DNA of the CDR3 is TGTGCCACCAGTGAGAGACAGGGCTATGGCTACACCTTC.

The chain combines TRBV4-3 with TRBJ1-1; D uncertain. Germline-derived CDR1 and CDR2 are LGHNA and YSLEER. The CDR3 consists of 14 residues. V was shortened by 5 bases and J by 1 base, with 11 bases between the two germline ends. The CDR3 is CASSTNTGNTEAFF. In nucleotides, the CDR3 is TGCGCCAGCAGCACAAACACGGGGAACACTGAAGCTTTCTTT.

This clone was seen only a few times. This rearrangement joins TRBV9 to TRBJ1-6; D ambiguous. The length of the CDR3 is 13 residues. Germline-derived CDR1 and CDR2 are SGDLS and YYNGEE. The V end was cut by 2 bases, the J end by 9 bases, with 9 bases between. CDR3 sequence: CASSVLGGSPLHF. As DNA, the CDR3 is TGTGCCAGCAGCGTTCTTGGAGGTTCACCCCTCCACTTT.

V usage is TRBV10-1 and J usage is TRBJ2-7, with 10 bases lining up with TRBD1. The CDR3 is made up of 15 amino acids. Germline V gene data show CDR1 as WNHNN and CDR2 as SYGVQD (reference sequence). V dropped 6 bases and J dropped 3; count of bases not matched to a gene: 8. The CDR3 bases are TGCGCCAGCAGCGATACCGGGACAGGGGACTACGAGCAGTACTTC. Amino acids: CASSDTGTGDYEQYF.

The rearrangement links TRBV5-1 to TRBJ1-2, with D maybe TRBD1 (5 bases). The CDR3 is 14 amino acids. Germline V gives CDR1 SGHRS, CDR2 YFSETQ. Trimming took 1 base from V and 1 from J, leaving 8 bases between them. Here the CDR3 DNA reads TGCGCCAGCAGCTTGAGGGGCAGTAACTATGGCTACACCTTC. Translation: CASSLRGSNYGYTF.

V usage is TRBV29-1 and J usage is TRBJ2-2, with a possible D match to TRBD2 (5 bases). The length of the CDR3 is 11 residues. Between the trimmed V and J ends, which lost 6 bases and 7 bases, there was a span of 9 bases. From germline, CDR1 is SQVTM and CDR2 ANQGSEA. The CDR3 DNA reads TGCAGCGTCGGGGTCGGCGGGGAGCTGTTTTTT. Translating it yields CSVGVGGELFF.

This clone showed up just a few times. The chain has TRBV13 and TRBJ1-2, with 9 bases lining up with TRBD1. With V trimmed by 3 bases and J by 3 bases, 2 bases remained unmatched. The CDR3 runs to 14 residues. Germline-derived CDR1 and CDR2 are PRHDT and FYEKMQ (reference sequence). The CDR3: CASSFRTGDYGYTF. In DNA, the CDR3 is TGTGCCAGCAGCTTTCGGACAGGGGACTATGGCTACACCTTC.

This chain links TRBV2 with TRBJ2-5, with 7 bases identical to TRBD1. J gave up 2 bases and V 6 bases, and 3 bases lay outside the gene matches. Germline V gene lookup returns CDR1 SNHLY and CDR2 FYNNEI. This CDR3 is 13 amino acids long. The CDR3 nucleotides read TGTGCCAGCAGCCAGGGACAGCAAGAGACCCAGTACTTC. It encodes CASSQGQQETQYF.

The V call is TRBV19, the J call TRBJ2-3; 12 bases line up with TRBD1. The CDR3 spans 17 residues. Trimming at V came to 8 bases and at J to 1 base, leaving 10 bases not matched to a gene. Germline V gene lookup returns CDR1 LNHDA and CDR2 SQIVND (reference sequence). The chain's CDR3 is CASSLGQGATGTDTQYF. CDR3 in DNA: TGTGCCAGTTCTTTGGGACAGGGGGCGACGGGCACAGATACGCAGTATTTT.

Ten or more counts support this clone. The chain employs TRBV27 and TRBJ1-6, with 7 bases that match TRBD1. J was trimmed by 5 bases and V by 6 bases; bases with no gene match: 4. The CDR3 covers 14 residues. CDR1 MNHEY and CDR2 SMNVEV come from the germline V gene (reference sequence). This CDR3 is CASRTGTDNSPLHF. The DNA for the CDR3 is TGTGCCAGCAGAACCGGGACAGATAATTCACCCCTCCACTTT.

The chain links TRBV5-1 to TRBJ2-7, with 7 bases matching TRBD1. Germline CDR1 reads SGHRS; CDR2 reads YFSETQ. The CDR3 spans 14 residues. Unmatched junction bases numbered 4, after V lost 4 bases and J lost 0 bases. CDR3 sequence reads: CASSPGTASYEQYF. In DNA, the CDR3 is TGCGCCAGCAGCCCTGGGACAGCCTCCTACGAGCAGTACTTC. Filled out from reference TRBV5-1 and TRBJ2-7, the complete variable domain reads KAGVTQTPRYLIKTRGQQVTLSCSPISGHRSVSWYQQTPGQGLQFLFEYFSETQRNKGNFPGRFSGRQFSNSRSEMNVSTLELGDSALYLCASSPGTASYEQYFGPGTRLTVT.

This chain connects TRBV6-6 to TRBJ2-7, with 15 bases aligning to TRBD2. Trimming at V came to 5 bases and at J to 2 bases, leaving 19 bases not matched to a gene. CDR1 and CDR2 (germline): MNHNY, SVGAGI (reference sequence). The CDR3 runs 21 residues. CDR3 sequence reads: CASSQKNLSGTSGGRPYEQYF. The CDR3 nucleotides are TGTGCCAGCAGTCAGAAAAACCTCTCCGGGACTAGCGGGGGGCGACCCTACGAGCAGTACTTC.